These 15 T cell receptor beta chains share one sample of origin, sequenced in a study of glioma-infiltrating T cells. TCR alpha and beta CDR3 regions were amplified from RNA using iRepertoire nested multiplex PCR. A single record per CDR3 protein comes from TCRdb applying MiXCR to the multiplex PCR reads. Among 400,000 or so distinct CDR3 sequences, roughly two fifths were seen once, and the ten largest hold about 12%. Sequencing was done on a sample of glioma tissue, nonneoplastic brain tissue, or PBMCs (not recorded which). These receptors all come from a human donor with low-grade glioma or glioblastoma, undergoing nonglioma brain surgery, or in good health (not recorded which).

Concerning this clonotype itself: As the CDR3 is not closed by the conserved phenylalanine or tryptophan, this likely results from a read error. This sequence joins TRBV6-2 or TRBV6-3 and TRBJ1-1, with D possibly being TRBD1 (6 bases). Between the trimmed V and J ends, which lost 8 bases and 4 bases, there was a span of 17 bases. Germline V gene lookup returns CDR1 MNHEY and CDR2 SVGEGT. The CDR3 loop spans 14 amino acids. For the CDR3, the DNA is TGTGCCAGCGGCCGATACAGGGAGCTCACTGAAGCTTTCTCT. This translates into CASGRYRELTEAFS.

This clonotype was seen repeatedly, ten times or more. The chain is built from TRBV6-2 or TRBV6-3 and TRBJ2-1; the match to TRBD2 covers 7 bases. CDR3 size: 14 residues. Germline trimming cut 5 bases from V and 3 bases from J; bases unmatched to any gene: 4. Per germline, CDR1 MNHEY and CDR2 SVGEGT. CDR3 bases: TGTGCCAGCAGTACGACTAGCATCTACAATGAGCAGTTCTTC. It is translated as CASSTTSIYNEQFF.

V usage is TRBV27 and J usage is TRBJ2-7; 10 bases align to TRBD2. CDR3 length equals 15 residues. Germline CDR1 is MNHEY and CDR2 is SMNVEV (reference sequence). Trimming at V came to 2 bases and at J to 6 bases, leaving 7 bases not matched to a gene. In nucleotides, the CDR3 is TGTGCCAGCAGTTTAGGTACTAGCGGGATCGTCGAGCAGTACTTC. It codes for CASSLGTSGIVEQYF.

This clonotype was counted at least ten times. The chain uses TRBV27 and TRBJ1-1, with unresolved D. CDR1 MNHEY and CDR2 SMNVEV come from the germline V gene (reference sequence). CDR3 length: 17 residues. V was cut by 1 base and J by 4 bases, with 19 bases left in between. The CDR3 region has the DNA TGTGCCAGCAGTTTATTACCCGCCTTTGAGGGCGGCACTGAAGCTTTCTTT. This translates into CASSLLPAFEGGTEAFF.

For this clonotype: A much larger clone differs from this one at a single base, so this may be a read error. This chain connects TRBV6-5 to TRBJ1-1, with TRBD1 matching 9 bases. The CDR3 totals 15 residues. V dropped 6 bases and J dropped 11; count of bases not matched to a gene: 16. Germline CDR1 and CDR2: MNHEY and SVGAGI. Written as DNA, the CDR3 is TGTGCCAGCAGGCGAGAATGGACAGGGGTCACTTACGCTTTCTTT. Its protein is CASRREWTGVTYAFF.

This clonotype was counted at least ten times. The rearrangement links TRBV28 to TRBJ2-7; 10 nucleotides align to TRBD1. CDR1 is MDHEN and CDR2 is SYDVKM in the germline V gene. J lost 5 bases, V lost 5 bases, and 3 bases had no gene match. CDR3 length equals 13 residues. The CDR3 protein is CASSAGTGDEQYF. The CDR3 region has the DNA TGTGCCAGCAGTGCCGGGACAGGGGACGAGCAGTACTTC.

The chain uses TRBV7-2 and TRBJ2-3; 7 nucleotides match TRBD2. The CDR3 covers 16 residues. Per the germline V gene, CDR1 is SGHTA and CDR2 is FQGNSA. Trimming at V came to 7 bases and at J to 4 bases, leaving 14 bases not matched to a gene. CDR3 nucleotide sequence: TGTGCCAGCAACCCCTCAAGCGGGACTCCCCCAGATACGCAGTATTTT. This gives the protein CASNPSSGTPPDTQYF.

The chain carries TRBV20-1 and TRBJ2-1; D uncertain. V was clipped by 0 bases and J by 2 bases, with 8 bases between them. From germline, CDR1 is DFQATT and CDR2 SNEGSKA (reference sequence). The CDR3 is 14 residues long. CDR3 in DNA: TGCAGTGCTAGAGATTCCTCGGCCTACAATGAGCAGTTCTTC. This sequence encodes CSARDSSAYNEQFF.

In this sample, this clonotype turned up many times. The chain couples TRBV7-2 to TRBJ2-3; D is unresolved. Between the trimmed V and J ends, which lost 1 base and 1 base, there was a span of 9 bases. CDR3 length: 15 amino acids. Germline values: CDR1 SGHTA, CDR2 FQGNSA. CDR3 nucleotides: TGTGCCAGCAGCTTAGTTGTAGGGCGCACAGATACGCAGTATTTT. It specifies CASSLVVGRTDTQYF. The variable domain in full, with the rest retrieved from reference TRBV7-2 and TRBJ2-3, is GAGVSQSPSNKVTEKGKDVELRCDPISGHTALYWYRQSLGQGLEFLIYFQGNSAPDKSGLPSDRFSAERTGGSVSTLTIQRTQQEDSAVYLCASSLVVGRTDTQYFGPGTRLTVL.

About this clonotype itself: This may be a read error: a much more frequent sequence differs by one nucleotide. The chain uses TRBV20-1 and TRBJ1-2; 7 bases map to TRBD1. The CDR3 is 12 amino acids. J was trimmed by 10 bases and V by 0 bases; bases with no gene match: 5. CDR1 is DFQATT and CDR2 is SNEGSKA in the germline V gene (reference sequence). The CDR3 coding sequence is TGCAGTGCTAGAGACCACAGGGGAGACTACACCTTC. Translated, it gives CSARDHRGDYTF.

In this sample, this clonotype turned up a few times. This chain's CDR3 is CASSWTPGQDQPQHF. As DNA, the CDR3 is TGTGCCAGCAGTTGGACTCCCGGACAAGATCAGCCCCAGCATTTT. The chain joins TRBV12-3 or TRBV12-4 to TRBJ1-5; TRBD1 might be the D (5 bases). The CDR3 is made up of 15 amino acids. The V end lost 4 bases, the J end lost 5 bases, and 15 bases lay between the germline ends.

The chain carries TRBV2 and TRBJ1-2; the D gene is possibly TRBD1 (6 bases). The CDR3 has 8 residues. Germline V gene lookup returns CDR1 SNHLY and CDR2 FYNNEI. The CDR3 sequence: CRTEGYTF. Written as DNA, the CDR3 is TGTCGGACAGAAGGCTACACCTTC.

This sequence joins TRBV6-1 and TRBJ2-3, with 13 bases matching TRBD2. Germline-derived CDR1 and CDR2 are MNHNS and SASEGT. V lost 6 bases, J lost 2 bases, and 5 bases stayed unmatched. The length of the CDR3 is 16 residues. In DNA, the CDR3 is TGTGCCAGCAGGAAAGGACTAGCGGGAGCCACAGATACGCAGTATTTT. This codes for CASRKGLAGATDTQYF.

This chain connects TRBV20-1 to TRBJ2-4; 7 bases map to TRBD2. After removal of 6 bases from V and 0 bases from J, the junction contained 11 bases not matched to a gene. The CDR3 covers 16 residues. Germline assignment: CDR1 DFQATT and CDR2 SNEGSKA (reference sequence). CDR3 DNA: TGCAGTGCCACGGCCCGGGGGGATCTAGCCAAAAACATTCAGTACTTC. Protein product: CSATARGDLAKNIQYF.

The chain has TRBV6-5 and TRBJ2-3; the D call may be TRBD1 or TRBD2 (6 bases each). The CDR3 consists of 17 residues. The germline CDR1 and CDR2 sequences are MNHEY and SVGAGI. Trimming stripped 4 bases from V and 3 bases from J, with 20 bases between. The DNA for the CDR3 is TGTGCCAGCAGTTGCCCAGCCGACGGGGGCCCAACAGATACGCAGTATTTT. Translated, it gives CASSCPADGGPTDTQYF.